Each of the 32 T cell receptor beta chains below was sequenced from the same sample in a study of technical replicates of blood from several donors. TCRdb keeps only in-frame clones here, not all; method: immunoSEQ multiplex PCR. The sample records roughly 82,000 clones, nearly 96% being singletons. What was sequenced was T cells isolated from PBMCs. The receptors stem from a human donor in good health.

The chain has TRBV6-5 and TRBJ2-1, with 7 bases lining up with TRBD1. With V trimmed by 4 bases and J by 0 bases, 3 bases remained unmatched. The CDR3 sequence is 15 residues long. The germline V gene encodes CDR1 MNHEY and CDR2 SVGAGI. The CDR3 nucleotides read TGTGCCAGCAGTTTGACAGGGAGCTCCTACAATGAGCAGTTCTTC. Translation: CASSLTGSSYNEQFF.

The chain is built from TRBV5-1 and TRBJ1-1, with 9 bases identical to TRBD1. J was trimmed by 3 bases and V by 4 bases; bases with no gene match: 4. CDR1 and CDR2 (germline): SGHRS, YFSETQ. The CDR3 has 14 amino acids. CDR3 bases: TGCGCCAGCAGCATACAGGGGGCCGACACTGAAGCTTTCTTT. Protein: CASSIQGADTEAFF. The variable domain in full, completed from reference TRBV5-1 and TRBJ1-1, reads KAGVTQTPRYLIKTRGQQVTLSCSPISGHRSVSWYQQTPGQGLQFLFEYFSETQRNKGNFPGRFSGRQFSNSRSEMNVSTLELGDSALYLCASSIQGADTEAFFGQGTRLTVV.

The genes are TRBV4-1 and TRBJ2-1; TRBD2 agrees at 12 bases. Germline V gene lookup returns CDR1 MGHRA and CDR2 YSYEKL. Trimming took 3 bases from V and 9 from J; bases not matched to a gene: 6. The length of the CDR3 is 15 residues. In DNA, the CDR3 is TGCGCCAGCAGCCAGGTCGGACTAGCGGGATCTGAGCAGTTCTTC. Residues: CASSQVGLAGSEQFF.

J is TRBJ1-5 and V is TRBV2, with D possibly being TRBD1 (6 bases). This CDR3 spans 12 amino acids. CDR1 and CDR2 from the germline V gene are SNHLY and FYNNEI. V lost 5 bases and J lost 7, with 9 bases in between. The CDR3 DNA reads as TGTGCCAGCAGTATACAGGGACAGCCCCAGCATTTT. It yields the protein CASSIQGQPQHF. The entire variable domain, with the rest obtained from reference TRBV2 and TRBJ1-5, is as follows: EPEVTQTPSHQVTQMGQEVILRCVPISNHLYFYWYRQILGQKVEFLVSFYNNEISEKSEIFDDQFSVERPDGSNFTLKIRSTKLEDSAMYFCASSIQGQPQHFGDGTRLSIL.

The chain uses TRBV6-4 and TRBJ2-2, with a weak D call TRBD1 (6 bases). This CDR3 comprises 14 residues. The V gene lost 0 bases and the J gene lost 4 bases, with 6 bases spanning the gap. In germline, CDR1 is MRHNA, CDR2 SNTAGT. The CDR3 loop is CASSDSTGTGELFF. The CDR3 nucleotides read TGTGCCAGCAGTGACTCGACAGGCACCGGGGAGCTGTTTTTT.

This clone was detected once. This sequence joins TRBV19 and TRBJ2-1; TRBD1 matches at 8 bases. The CDR3 is 14 amino acids. CDR1 LNHDA and CDR2 SQIVND come from the germline V gene (reference sequence). Trimming removed 1 base from V and 4 bases from J; junction bases left unmatched: 0. CDR3 loop: CASSIGDRYNEQFF. The DNA for the CDR3 is TGTGCCAGTAGTATAGGGGACAGGTACAATGAGCAGTTCTTC.

In this sample, this clone turned up a few times. V and J are TRBV9 and TRBJ1-1, with 7 bases fitting TRBD1. The germline V gene has CDR1 SGDLS and CDR2 YYNGEE. There are 13 residues in the CDR3. The trim removed 3 bases at V and 3 bases at J, leaving 2 bases unmatched. CDR3 sequence (DNA): TGTGCCAGCAGCGCCACAGGGGACACTGAAGCTTTCTTT. It encodes CASSATGDTEAFF.

The V call is TRBV30, the J call TRBJ2-7, with TRBD2 matching over 11 bases. V shed 2 bases and J 1 base; nucleotides not matched to a gene: 1. Germline V gives CDR1 GTSNPN, CDR2 SVGIG (reference sequence). The CDR3 loop spans 14 amino acids. The CDR3 here is CAWSRLAGSYEQYF. CDR3 sequence (DNA): TGTGCCTGGAGTCGACTAGCGGGGTCCTACGAGCAGTACTTC.

V usage is TRBV29-1 and J usage is TRBJ2-7, with D tentatively TRBD2 (6 bases). The CDR3 has 14 residues. V was clipped by 4 bases and J by 0 bases, with 13 bases between them. CDR1 and CDR2 (germline): SQVTM, ANQGSEA. The CDR3 coding sequence is TGCAGCGTTGTCGGGGGAGAGACCTCCTACGAGCAGTACTTC. The encoded protein is CSVVGGETSYEQYF.

J is TRBJ1-2 and V is TRBV7-9; a possible D gene is TRBD1 (6 bases). V was clipped by 1 base and J by 4 bases, with 16 bases between them. The CDR3 covers 16 residues. The germline CDR1 and CDR2 sequences are SEHNR and FQNEAQ (reference sequence). CDR3 bases: TGTGCCAGCAGCTTAGTAGAGGCAGGGGCGAGCTATGGCTACACCTTC. Translating it yields CASSLVEAGASYGYTF. The whole variable domain, filled in from reference TRBV7-9 and TRBJ1-2, reads DTGVSQNPRHKITKRGQNVTFRCDPISEHNRLYWYRQTLGQGPEFLTYFQNEAQLEKSRLLSDRFSAERPKGSFSTLEIQRTEQGDSAMYLCASSLVEAGASYGYTFGSGTRLTVV.

The V and J genes are TRBV7-3 and TRBJ1-2; TRBD1 agrees at 8 bases. Germline trimming cut 3 bases from V and 8 bases from J; bases unmatched to any gene: 5. This CDR3 contains 13 residues. CDR1 and CDR2 from the germline V gene are SGHTA and FQGTGA. The CDR3 coding sequence is TGTGCCAGCAGCTTCCTGACAGGGGACGGCTACACCTTC. It specifies CASSFLTGDGYTF. Looking up the rest from reference TRBV7-3 and TRBJ1-2 gives the full variable domain: GAGVSQTPSNKVTEKGKYVELRCDPISGHTALYWYRQSLGQGPEFLIYFQGTGAADDSGLPNDRFFAVRPEGSVSTLKIQRTERGDSAVYLCASSFLTGDGYTFGSGTRLTVV.

The genes are TRBV30 and TRBJ1-1; D is perhaps TRBD1 (6 bases). Trimming shortened V by 7 bases and J by 8 bases, and 17 bases separated the two germline ends. The CDR3 runs to 12 residues. The germline CDR1 and CDR2 sequences are GTSNPN and SVGIG (reference sequence). CDR3 DNA sequence: TGTGCCTCCATAATTGACAGGACAGAAGCTTTCTTT. Encoded protein: CASIIDRTEAFF.

The chain has TRBV7-9 and TRBJ2-7, with TRBD1 matching 11 bases. Per the germline V gene, CDR1 is SEHNR and CDR2 is FQNEAQ (reference sequence). The CDR3 is 12 residues long. For the CDR3, the DNA is TGTGCCAGCAGCCGGGACAGGGGGGCCCTGAGGGTC. Protein: CASSRDRGALRV.

The chain is built from TRBV30 and TRBJ1-1; the D is unclear. This CDR3 spans 14 amino acids. V lost 1 base and J lost 11, with 20 bases in between. The germline V gene has CDR1 GTSNPN and CDR2 SVGIG (reference sequence). The chain's CDR3 is CAWSGFGTILEAFF. The CDR3 coding sequence is TGTGCCTGGAGTGGGTTCGGTACTATTTTGGAGGCTTTCTTT. Drawing the rest from reference TRBV30 and TRBJ1-1, the complete variable domain is SQTIHQWPATLVQPVGSPLSLECTVEGTSNPNLYWYRQAAGRGLQLLFYSVGIGQISSEVPQNLSASRPQDRQFILSSKKLLLSDSGFYLCAWSGFGTILEAFFGQGTRLTVV.

The chain uses TRBV4-2 and TRBJ2-3; D gene ambiguous. Trimming took off 0 bases at V and 3 bases at J, with 19 bases between the two ends. The V gene's germline CDR1 is LGHNA and CDR2 YNFKEQ. CDR3 length equals 18 residues. This CDR3 reads CASSQDRYSSVKTDTQYF. The CDR3 coding sequence is TGTGCCAGCAGCCAAGATCGGTATTCGAGCGTAAAGACAGATACGCAGTATTTT.

Here the CDR3 reads CASRLAEREDTQYF. The CDR3 bases are TGCGCCAGCAGACTAGCGGAGAGAGAAGATACGCAGTATTTT. This chain links TRBV5-1 with TRBJ2-3; 8 bases agree with TRBD2. J gave up 5 bases and V 5 bases, and 7 bases lay outside the gene matches. The germline V gene has CDR1 SGHRS and CDR2 YFSETQ. CDR3 length: 14 amino acids.

The J gene is TRBJ1-2, the V gene TRBV27, with TRBD1 matching over 10 bases. This CDR3 spans 14 amino acids. After removal of 9 bases from V and 8 bases from J, the junction contained 12 bases not matched to a gene. Germline assignment: CDR1 MNHEY and CDR2 SMNVEV (reference sequence). The CDR3 DNA reads as TGTGCCAGTTTTACTCCCGGGACAGGGGACGGCTACACCTTC. It specifies CASFTPGTGDGYTF.

This chain connects TRBV6-5 to TRBJ2-1, with 8 bases fitting TRBD2. This CDR3 contains 15 residues. Trimming removed 2 bases from V and 4 bases from J; junction bases left unmatched: 4. Germline V gene lookup returns CDR1 MNHEY and CDR2 SVGAGI. The CDR3 DNA follows: TGTGCCAGCAGTTACGGGGCTAGCGGGTACAATGAGCAGTTCTTC. It yields the protein CASSYGASGYNEQFF.

This chain connects TRBV4-3 to TRBJ2-7; 8 bases align to TRBD1. J gave up 6 bases and V 1 base, and 11 bases lay outside the gene matches. There are 16 residues in the CDR3. Germline V CDR1 and CDR2: LGHNA, YSLEER. The CDR3 region has the DNA TGCGCCAGCAGCCAAGTACCGGGACAGGTTTCATCCGAGCAGTACTTC. Its protein is CASSQVPGQVSSEQYF.

This chain uses TRBV18 with TRBJ2-7, with 8 bases matching TRBD2. V was clipped by 6 bases and J by 5 bases; unmatched bases: 9. The V gene's germline CDR1 is KGHSH and CDR2 LQKENI. CDR3 length: 14 amino acids. The CDR3 DNA follows: TGTGCCAGCTCCCCGGGACTAGGCCTGGACGAGCAGTACTTC. The encoded protein is CASSPGLGLDEQYF. Together with reference TRBV18 and TRBJ2-7, the CDR3 gives the full variable domain: NAGVMQNPRHLVRRRGQEARLRCSPMKGHSHVYWYRQLPEEGLKFMVYLQKENIIDESGMPKERFSAEFPKEGPSILRIQQVVRGDSAAYFCASSPGLGLDEQYFGPGTRLTVT.

The chain joins TRBV4-1 to TRBJ1-2; D is possibly TRBD1 (5 bases). The V gene lost 0 bases and the J gene lost 4 bases, with 9 bases spanning the gap. CDR1 and CDR2 (germline): MGHRA, YSYEKL. The length of the CDR3 is 14 residues. CDR3 region: CASSQEQGSYGYTF. In nucleotides, the CDR3 is TGCGCCAGCAGCCAAGAGCAGGGTAGCTATGGCTACACCTTC.

The V and J genes are TRBV6-1 and TRBJ2-7, with 9 bases that match TRBD1. After removal of 8 bases from V and 7 bases from J, the junction contained 3 bases not matched to a gene. CDR1 is MNHNS, CDR2 SASEGT, per germline. CDR3 length: 11 residues. Here the CDR3 reads CASYRGLEQYF. The CDR3 nucleotides are TGTGCCAGCTACAGGGGGCTGGAGCAGTACTTC.

V gene TRBV10-3 combines with J gene TRBJ1-3, with TRBD1 matching 8 bases. CDR1 is ENHRY, CDR2 SYGVKD, per germline. The CDR3 covers 12 residues. With V trimmed by 11 bases and J by 7 bases, 7 bases remained unmatched. CDR3 residues: CAHRGNGNTIYF. The CDR3 DNA is TGTGCCCACAGGGGGAACGGGAACACCATATATTTT.

The chain combines TRBV18 with TRBJ1-4; the D gene is possibly TRBD1 (6 bases). V was cut by 4 bases and J by 8 bases, with 14 bases left in between. Germline assignment: CDR1 KGHSH and CDR2 LQKENI. The CDR3 contains 14 residues. The CDR3 loop is CASSQGSRGEKLFF. CDR3 in DNA: TGTGCCAGCTCACAGGGGTCCAGGGGAGAAAAACTGTTTTTT. Together with reference TRBV18 and TRBJ1-4, the CDR3 gives the full variable domain: NAGVMQNPRHLVRRRGQEARLRCSPMKGHSHVYWYRQLPEEGLKFMVYLQKENIIDESGMPKERFSAEFPKEGPSILRIQQVVRGDSAAYFCASSQGSRGEKLFFGSGTQLSVL.

The J gene is TRBJ1-1, the V gene TRBV28; 10 bases are shared with TRBD1. This CDR3 is built from 15 residues. Germline V gene lookup returns CDR1 MDHEN and CDR2 SYDVKM. Trimming cost V 5 bases and J 5 bases; bases outside gene matches: 8. The CDR3 sequence is CASSEPGQGFTEAFF. The CDR3 DNA reads TGTGCCAGCAGTGAACCGGGACAGGGGTTTACTGAAGCTTTCTTT. The whole variable domain, remainder taken from reference TRBV28 and TRBJ1-1, is DVKVTQSSRYLVKRTGEKVFLECVQDMDHENMFWYRQDPGLGLRLIYFSYDVKMKEKGDIPEGYSVSREKKERFSLILESASTNQTSMYLCASSEPGQGFTEAFFGQGTRLTVV.

The rearrangement joins TRBV4-2 to TRBJ2-7; the match to TRBD2 covers 11 bases. Germline V gene sequence: CDR1 LGHNA, CDR2 YNFKEQ. Trimming cost V 4 bases and J 5 bases; bases outside gene matches: 7. The CDR3 runs 15 residues. The CDR3 loop reads CASSLSGRAIDEQYF. The CDR3, as DNA: TGTGCCAGCAGCCTTAGCGGGAGGGCCATTGACGAGCAGTACTTC.

J is TRBJ1-2 and V is TRBV13; a possible D gene is TRBD1 (6 bases). Trimming cost V 4 bases and J 4 bases, with 13 bases left between them. CDR3 size: 14 residues. Germline loops: CDR1 PRHDT, CDR2 FYEKMQ (reference sequence). The CDR3 loop reads CASSSGGQIYGYTF. The DNA for the CDR3 is TGTGCCAGCAGCTCTGGCGGACAGATCTATGGCTACACCTTC.

This chain connects TRBV29-1 to TRBJ2-7; 9 nucleotides align to TRBD1. The V and J ends lost 7 bases and 6 bases, in that order; junction bases with no gene match: 16. The CDR3 is made up of 15 amino acids. Germline-derived CDR1 and CDR2 are SQVTM and ANQGSEA. CDR3 nucleotides: TGCAGCGGGTCTTCCGGGACAGGGTATTTGGCCGAGCAGTACTTC. Encoded protein: CSGSSGTGYLAEQYF.

The chain links TRBV19 to TRBJ1-1; 7 nucleotides match TRBD1. CDR1 and CDR2 from the germline V gene are LNHDA and SQIVND (reference sequence). Unmatched junction bases numbered 2, after V lost 9 bases and J lost 1 base. The CDR3 is made up of 12 amino acids. CDR3 amino acids: CASNRGNTEAFF. CDR3 in DNA: TGTGCCAGCAACAGGGGGAACACTGAAGCTTTCTTT.

This chain connects TRBV13 to TRBJ2-1, with D possibly matching TRBD2 (5 bases). The CDR3 runs 15 residues. The V gene lost 0 bases and the J gene lost 4 bases, with 10 bases spanning the gap. The germline gives CDR1 PRHDT, CDR2 FYEKMQ (reference sequence). Here the CDR3 reads CASSLGGREYNEQFF. The DNA of the CDR3 is TGTGCCAGCAGCTTAGGAGGGAGAGAATACAATGAGCAGTTCTTC.

This chain uses TRBV28 with TRBJ2-3; D perhaps matches TRBD1 (6 bases). The V gene's germline CDR1 is MDHEN and CDR2 SYDVKM. V lost 6 bases and J lost 2, with 12 bases in between. The CDR3 covers 14 residues. This CDR3 is CASRPRGFTDTQYF. The CDR3 DNA sequence: TGTGCCAGCAGGCCCAGGGGATTCACAGATACGCAGTATTTT. Supplemented by reference TRBV28 and TRBJ2-3, the full variable domain reads DVKVTQSSRYLVKRTGEKVFLECVQDMDHENMFWYRQDPGLGLRLIYFSYDVKMKEKGDIPEGYSVSREKKERFSLILESASTNQTSMYLCASRPRGFTDTQYFGPGTRLTVL.

The chain couples TRBV11-2 to TRBJ2-1; TRBD1 agrees at 7 bases. This CDR3 comprises 13 residues. V shed 6 bases and J 4 bases; nucleotides not matched to a gene: 3. Germline CDR1 SGHAT, CDR2 FQNNGV. CDR3: CASRPTGYNEQFF. In DNA form, the CDR3 reads TGTGCCAGCAGACCGACAGGGTACAATGAGCAGTTCTTC.